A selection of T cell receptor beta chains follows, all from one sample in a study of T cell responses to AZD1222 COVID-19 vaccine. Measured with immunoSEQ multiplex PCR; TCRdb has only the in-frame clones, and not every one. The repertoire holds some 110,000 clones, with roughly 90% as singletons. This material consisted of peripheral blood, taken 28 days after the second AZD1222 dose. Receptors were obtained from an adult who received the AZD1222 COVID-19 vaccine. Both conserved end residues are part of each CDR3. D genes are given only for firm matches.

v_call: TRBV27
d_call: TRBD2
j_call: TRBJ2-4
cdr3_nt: TGTGCCAGCAGCGGGGGGACTAGCGGAGAACCCGCCAAAAACATTCAGTACTTC
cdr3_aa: CASSGGTSGEPAKNIQYF

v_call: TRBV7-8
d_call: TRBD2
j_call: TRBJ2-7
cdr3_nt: TGTGCCAGCAGCTTAGAAGGTAGCGGGGGGACCTACGAGCAGTACTTC
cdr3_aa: CASSLEGSGGTYEQYF

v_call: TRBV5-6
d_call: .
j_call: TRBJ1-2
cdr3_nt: TGTGCCAGCAGCGCCGACACTGCCTATGACTATGGCTACACCTTC
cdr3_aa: CASSADTAYDYGYTF

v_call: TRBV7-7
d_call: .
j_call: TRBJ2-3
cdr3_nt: TGTGCTAGCAGCTTTAGAGGCACAGATACGCAGTATTTT
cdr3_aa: CASSFRGTDTQYF

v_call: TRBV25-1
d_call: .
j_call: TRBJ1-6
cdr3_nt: TGTGCCAGCAGTGAATCAATAGGGAGTACTTCACCCCTCCACTTT
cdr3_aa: CASSESIGSTSPLHF

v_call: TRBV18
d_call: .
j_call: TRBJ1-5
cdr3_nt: TGTGCCAGCTCACCGGGAACAGGTGATCAGCCCCAGCATTTT
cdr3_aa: CASSPGTGDQPQHF

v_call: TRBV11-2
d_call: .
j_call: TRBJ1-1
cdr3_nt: TGTGCCAGCAGCTTAGTAGGCCCCAGGGGAGGCACTGAAGCTTTCTTT
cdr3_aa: CASSLVGPRGGTEAFF

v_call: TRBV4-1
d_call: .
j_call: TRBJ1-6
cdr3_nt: TGCGCCAGCAGCCATCGACAGAGCTCCTATAATTCACCCCTCCACTTT
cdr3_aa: CASSHRQSSYNSPLHF

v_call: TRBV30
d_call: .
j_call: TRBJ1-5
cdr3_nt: TGTGCCTGGAGTGAGGACAGCAATCAGCCCCAGCATTTT
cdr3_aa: CAWSEDSNQPQHF

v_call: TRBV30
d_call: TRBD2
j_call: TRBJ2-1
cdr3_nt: TGTGCCTGGACCGGACTCGGGGGGGCCTCAACCTCCTACAATGAGCAGTTCTTC
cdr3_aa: CAWTGLGGASTSYNEQFF

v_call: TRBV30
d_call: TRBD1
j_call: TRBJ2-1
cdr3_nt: TGTGCCTGGATTATCCGGGACAGGGCGTTTAGTGAGCAGTTCTTC
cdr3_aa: CAWIIRDRAFSEQFF

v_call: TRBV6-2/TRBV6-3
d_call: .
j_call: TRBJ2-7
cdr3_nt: TGTGCCAGCAGTTACCCCCGGGACAGTAAGACTAGCGCCACGTACGAGCAGTACTTC
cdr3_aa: CASSYPRDSKTSATYEQYF

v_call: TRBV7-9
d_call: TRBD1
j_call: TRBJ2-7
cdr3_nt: TGTGCCAGCAGCTTACTTATGACAGGGGGGTACGAGCAGTACTTC
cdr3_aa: CASSLLMTGGYEQYF

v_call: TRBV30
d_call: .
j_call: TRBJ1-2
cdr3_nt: TGTGCCTGGAGTGGGTGGTATGGCTACACCTTC
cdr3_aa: CAWSGWYGYTF

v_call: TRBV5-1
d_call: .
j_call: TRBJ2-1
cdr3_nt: TGCGCCAGCAGCCCACCTCTAGCAAACATCGGGGGTGAGCAGTTCTTC
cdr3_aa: CASSPPLANIGGEQFF

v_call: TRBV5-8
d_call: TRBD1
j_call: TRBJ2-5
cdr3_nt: TGTGCCAGCAGCTTGGAACAGACAGGGGAGACCCAGTACTTC
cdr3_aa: CASSLEQTGETQYF